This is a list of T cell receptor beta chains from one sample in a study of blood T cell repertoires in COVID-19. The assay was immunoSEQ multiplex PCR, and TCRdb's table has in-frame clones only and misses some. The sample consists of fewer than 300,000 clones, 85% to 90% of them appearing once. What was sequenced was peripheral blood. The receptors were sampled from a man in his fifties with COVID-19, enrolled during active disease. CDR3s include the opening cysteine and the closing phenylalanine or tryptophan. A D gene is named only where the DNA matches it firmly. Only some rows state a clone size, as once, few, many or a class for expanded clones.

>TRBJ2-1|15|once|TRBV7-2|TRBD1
CASSVGQGAYNEQFF
TGTGCCAGCAGCGTGGGACAGGGGGCCTACAATGAGCAGTTCTTC
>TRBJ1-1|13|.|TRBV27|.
CASSKPPGTEAFF
TGTGCCAGCAGTAAACCCCCCGGGACTGAAGCTTTCTTT
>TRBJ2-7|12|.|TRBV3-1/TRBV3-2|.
CASSRGPYEQYF
TGTGCCAGCAGCCGGGGCCCGTACGAGCAGTACTTC
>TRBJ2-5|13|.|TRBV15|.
CATSTTGPETQYF
TGTGCCACCAGCACCACAGGGCCGGAGACCCAGTACTTC
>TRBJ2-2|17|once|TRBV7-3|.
CASSILAGTANTGELFF
TGTGCCAGCAGCATCCTAGCCGGGACTGCGAACACCGGGGAGCTGTTTTTT
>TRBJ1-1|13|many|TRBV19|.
CASRFSVSTEAFF
TGTGCCAGTAGATTTTCCGTGAGCACTGAAGCTTTCTTT
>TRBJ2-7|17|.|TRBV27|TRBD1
CASSPGQGSWANYEQYF
TGTGCCAGCAGTCCGGGACAGGGATCTTGGGCAAACTACGAGCAGTACTTC
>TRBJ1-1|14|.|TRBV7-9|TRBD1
CASSLTGGDTEAFF
TGTGCCAGCAGCCTGACAGGGGGCGATACTGAAGCTTTCTTT
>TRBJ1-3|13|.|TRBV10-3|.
CAISDSSGNTIYF
TGTGCCATCAGTGACAGCTCTGGAAACACCATATATTTT
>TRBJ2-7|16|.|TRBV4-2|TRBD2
CASSPTGTSYMYEQYF
TGTGCCAGCAGCCCTACCGGGACTAGCTATATGTACGAGCAGTACTTC
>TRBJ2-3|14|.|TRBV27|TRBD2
CASSRLASTDTQYF
TGTGCCAGCAGTCGACTAGCGAGCACAGATACGCAGTATTTT
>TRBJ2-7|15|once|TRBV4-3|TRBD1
CASSQEDRALGEQYF
TGCGCCAGCAGCCAAGAGGACAGGGCCCTCGGAGAGCAGTACTTC
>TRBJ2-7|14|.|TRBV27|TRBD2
CASSYSGGPYEQYF
TGTGCCAGCAGTTATAGCGGGGGACCCTACGAGCAGTACTTC
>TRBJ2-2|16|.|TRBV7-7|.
CASSKEAYANTGELFF
TGTGCCAGCAGCAAAGAGGCATACGCGAACACCGGGGAGCTGTTTTTT
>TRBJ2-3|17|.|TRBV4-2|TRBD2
CASSPAGTGGGTDTQYF
TGTGCCAGCAGCCCGGCTGGAACGGGGGGGGGCACAGATACGCAGTATTTT
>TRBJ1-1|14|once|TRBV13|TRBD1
CASSLLQGGTEAFF
TGTGCCAGCAGCTTACTACAGGGGGGCACTGAAGCTTTCTTT